One and the same sample provided the 20 T cell receptor beta chains below, sequenced in a study of lymphopenia after photon versus proton radiotherapy. Profiling relied on immunoSEQ multiplex PCR, and the TCRdb table lists in-frame clones only, not all of them. This repertoire shows more than 45,000 clones, about 81% found once; its top ten account for 2.1%. The sequences come from peripheral blood, collected from a patient treated with proton-based radiotherapy. The receptors stem from a man aged 55-75 years with pancreatic cancer.

The chain recombines TRBV27 with TRBJ2-1; 8 nucleotides align to TRBD1. The ends lost 2 bases at V and 2 bases at J; junction bases unmatched: 11. The CDR3 has 18 amino acids. In germline, CDR1 is MNHEY, CDR2 SMNVEV (reference sequence). This CDR3 is CASSLIARGLRTYNEQFF. The CDR3 nucleotides read TGTGCCAGCAGTTTAATTGCCAGGGGGCTACGTACCTACAATGAGCAGTTCTTC.

J is TRBJ2-1 and V is TRBV7-2; D not resolved. The germline V gene encodes CDR1 SGHTA and CDR2 FQGNSA. Trimming removed 5 bases at V and 5 bases at J, with 10 bases between. The CDR3 spans 13 residues. The CDR3 spells CASSPRVNNEQFF. CDR3 nucleotide sequence: TGTGCCAGCAGCCCAAGGGTCAACAATGAGCAGTTCTTC.

The chain combines TRBV30 with TRBJ1-5, with TRBD1 matching over 7 bases. The CDR3 extends over 13 amino acids. V dropped 4 bases and J dropped 4; count of bases not matched to a gene: 4. Looked up from germline, CDR1 is GTSNPN and CDR2 is SVGIG (reference sequence). CDR3 protein: CAWNRGANQPQHF. CDR3 sequence (DNA): TGTGCCTGGAACAGGGGCGCGAATCAGCCCCAGCATTTT.

This chain connects TRBV7-2 to TRBJ1-2; D not resolved. Germline loops: CDR1 SGHTA, CDR2 FQGNSA. V gave up 2 bases and J gave up 6 bases, with 19 bases separating them. This CDR3 contains 16 residues. The DNA for the CDR3 is TGTGCCAGCAGCTTAACAAACCCCCAATCGAAGCATGGCTACACCTTC. This sequence encodes CASSLTNPQSKHGYTF.

The V gene is TRBV5-6, the J gene TRBJ2-2; D call uncertain. The V gene's germline CDR1 is SGHDT and CDR2 YYEEEE. The CDR3 spans 15 residues. V was shortened by 0 bases and J by 0 bases, with 6 bases between the two germline ends. CDR3 sequence reads: CASSLVGTNTGELFF. As DNA, the CDR3 is TGTGCCAGCAGCTTGGTTGGGACGAACACCGGGGAGCTGTTTTTT.

This clone was observed a few times. The rearrangement uses TRBV6-1 and TRBJ1-3; D is unclear. The germline V and J ends were trimmed by 2 bases and 0 bases, with 5 bases remaining between them. This CDR3 comprises 14 residues. In germline, CDR1 is MNHNS, CDR2 SASEGT. DNA of the CDR3: TGTGCCAGCAGTGAATTGTACTCTGGAAACACCATATATTTT. It is translated as CASSELYSGNTIYF.

The gene calls are TRBV27 and TRBJ1-5, with 7 bases that match TRBD1. V lost 6 bases to trimming and J lost 7 bases; unmatched junction nucleotides: 15. The germline V gene has CDR1 MNHEY and CDR2 SMNVEV (reference sequence). The CDR3 totals 16 residues. DNA of the CDR3: TGTGCCAGCAGGCGCAGCGGCGGACAGGCAGGCCAGCCCCAGCATTTT. Translating gives CASRRSGGQAGQPQHF.

V usage is TRBV7-6 and J usage is TRBJ1-1, with 7 positions matching TRBD1. CDR1 and CDR2 from the germline V gene are SGHVS and FNYEAQ. This CDR3 comprises 15 residues. J lost 4 bases, V lost 4 bases, and 9 bases had no gene match. CDR3 residues: CASSSGYRGSTEAFF. The CDR3 DNA follows: TGTGCCAGCAGCTCCGGATACAGGGGTAGCACTGAAGCTTTCTTT.

V and J are TRBV11-3 and TRBJ1-2; no firm D call. Germline V gene lookup returns CDR1 SGHNT and CDR2 YENEEA. CDR3 length: 13 amino acids. Deletions cut 3 bases from V and 0 bases from J, with 5 bases between. The CDR3 sequence: CASSLSTNYGYTF. The CDR3 DNA sequence: TGTGCCAGCAGCTTGTCCACTAACTATGGCTACACCTTC.

This rearrangement joins TRBV9 to TRBJ2-7; 12 nucleotides agree with TRBD1. This CDR3 comprises 16 residues. V trimming: 3 bases; J trimming: 3 bases; junction bases outside the gene matches: 7. Looked up from germline, CDR1 is SGDLS and CDR2 is YYNGEE. DNA of the CDR3: TGTGCCAGCAGCGCCGGGACAGGGGGCGTTAGCTACGAGCAGTACTTC. Amino acid sequence: CASSAGTGGVSYEQYF.

This chain connects TRBV7-9 to TRBJ2-3; TRBD2 aligns across 11 bases. V lost 5 bases, J lost 2 bases, and 9 bases stayed unmatched. Germline loops: CDR1 SEHNR, CDR2 FQNEAQ (reference sequence). The CDR3 runs to 17 residues. In nucleotides, the CDR3 is TGTGCCAGCAGCGGCGGACTAGCGGGCCTAATCACAGATACGCAGTATTTT. Amino acids: CASSGGLAGLITDTQYF.

The CDR3 loop is CASTPVGANVLTF. DNA for the CDR3: TGTGCCAGCACTCCAGTGGGGGCCAACGTCCTGACTTTC. The rearrangement links TRBV6-1 to TRBJ2-6; D remains unclear. Germline lookup yields CDR1 MNHNS and CDR2 SASEGT. There are 13 residues in the CDR3. V was trimmed by 7 bases and J by 4 bases, leaving 8 bases between them.

J is TRBJ2-1 and V is TRBV9; possible D gene TRBD2, 5 bases. This CDR3 contains 15 residues. V lost 0 bases to trimming and J lost 5 bases, with 12 bases between them. The germline V gene has CDR1 SGDLS and CDR2 YYNGEE. CDR3 coding DNA: TGTGCCAGCAGCGTAGGCGGAGGTAACCACAATGAGCAGTTCTTC. Residues: CASSVGGGNHNEQFF. Variable domain in full (rest from reference TRBV9 and TRBJ2-1): DSGVTQTPKHLITATGQRVTLRCSPRSGDLSVYWYQQSLDQGLQFLIQYYNGEERAKGNILERFSAQQFPDLHSELNLSSLELGDSALYFCASSVGGGNHNEQFFGPGTRLTVL.

The chain couples TRBV19 to TRBJ2-7, with 8 bases fitting TRBD1. Germline lookup yields CDR1 LNHDA and CDR2 SQIVND (reference sequence). V lost 3 bases to trimming and J lost 3 bases; unmatched junction nucleotides: 7. The CDR3 spans 15 residues. The chain's CDR3 is CASSMSAGGRYEQYF. The CDR3 coding sequence is TGTGCCAGTAGTATGTCTGCAGGGGGCCGCTACGAGCAGTACTTC.

This rearrangement joins TRBV18 to TRBJ2-2; weak D call: TRBD1 (6 bases). The V end was cut by 4 bases, the J end by 3 bases, with 18 bases between. The CDR3 sequence is 17 residues long. Germline values: CDR1 KGHSH, CDR2 LQKENI. The DNA of the CDR3 is TGTGCCAGCTCACTATTACCACAGGGTATGGACACCGGGGAGCTGTTTTTT. Amino acids: CASSLLPQGMDTGELFF.

The genes are TRBV5-1 and TRBJ1-1; possible D gene TRBD1, 5 bases. This CDR3 region has 13 residues. The V end lost 4 bases, the J end lost 5 bases, and 12 bases lay between the germline ends. CDR1 SGHRS and CDR2 YFSETQ come from the germline V gene. The chain's CDR3 is CASSVNQGTEAFF. CDR3 in DNA: TGCGCCAGCAGCGTAAATCAGGGAACTGAAGCTTTCTTT. Filled out from reference TRBV5-1 and TRBJ1-1, the complete variable domain reads KAGVTQTPRYLIKTRGQQVTLSCSPISGHRSVSWYQQTPGQGLQFLFEYFSETQRNKGNFPGRFSGRQFSNSRSEMNVSTLELGDSALYLCASSVNQGTEAFFGQGTRLTVV.

The chain combines TRBV6-6 with TRBJ1-1, with D unclear. This CDR3 spans 16 amino acids. The V and J ends lost 3 bases and 1 base respectively, with 15 bases between them. Per germline, CDR1 MNHNY and CDR2 SVGAGI (reference sequence). The DNA for the CDR3 is TGTGCCAGCAGTTATGGCCAGGTCCGTAGGAACACTGAAGCTTTCTTT. The encoded protein is CASSYGQVRRNTEAFF.

V is TRBV5-1 and J is TRBJ2-7, with 10 positions matching TRBD2. Per germline, CDR1 SGHRS and CDR2 YFSETQ. The ends lost 0 bases at V and 2 bases at J; junction bases unmatched: 17. The CDR3 covers 20 residues. The CDR3 loop reads CASSLDWTSGEKEGTYEQYF. CDR3 DNA: TGCGCCAGCAGCTTGGATTGGACTAGCGGAGAAAAGGAAGGCACCTACGAGCAGTACTTC.

The CDR3 DNA reads TGTGCCAGCAGTTCGGACAGGGTGTTAGGGGGCTACACCTTC. Translation: CASSSDRVLGGYTF. The V and J genes are TRBV7-2 and TRBJ1-2; TRBD1 matches at 8 bases. Germline CDR1 and CDR2: SGHTA and FQGNSA. The CDR3 length is 14 residues. The V gene end was trimmed by 6 bases and the J gene end by 8 bases; junction bases not matched to a gene: 11.

The V gene is TRBV7-9, the J gene TRBJ2-1; D remains ambiguous. The CDR3 sequence is 13 residues long. V shed 5 bases and J shed 6 bases, with 11 bases lying between them. The V gene's germline CDR1 is SEHNR and CDR2 FQNEAQ (reference sequence). The CDR3 nucleotides are TGTGCCAGCAGCCGTACTCCCTCCAATGAGCAGTTCTTC. Translating gives CASSRTPSNEQFF.